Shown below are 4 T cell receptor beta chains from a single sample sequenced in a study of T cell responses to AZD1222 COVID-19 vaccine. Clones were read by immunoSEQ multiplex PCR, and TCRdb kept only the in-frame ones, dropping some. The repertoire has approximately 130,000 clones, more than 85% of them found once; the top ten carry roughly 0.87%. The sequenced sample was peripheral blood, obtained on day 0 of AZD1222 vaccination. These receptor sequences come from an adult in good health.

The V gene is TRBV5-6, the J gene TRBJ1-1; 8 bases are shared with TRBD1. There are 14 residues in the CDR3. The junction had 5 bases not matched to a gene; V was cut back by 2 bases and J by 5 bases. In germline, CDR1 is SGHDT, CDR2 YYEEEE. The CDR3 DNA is TGTGCCAGCAGCTTTGGACAGGGACGGACTGAAGCTTTCTTT. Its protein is CASSFGQGRTEAFF.

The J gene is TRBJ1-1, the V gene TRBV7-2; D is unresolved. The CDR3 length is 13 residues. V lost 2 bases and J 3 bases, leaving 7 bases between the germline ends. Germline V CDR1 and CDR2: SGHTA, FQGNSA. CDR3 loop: CASSLNLDTEAFF. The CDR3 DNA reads TGTGCCAGCAGCTTAAACTTGGACACTGAAGCTTTCTTT.

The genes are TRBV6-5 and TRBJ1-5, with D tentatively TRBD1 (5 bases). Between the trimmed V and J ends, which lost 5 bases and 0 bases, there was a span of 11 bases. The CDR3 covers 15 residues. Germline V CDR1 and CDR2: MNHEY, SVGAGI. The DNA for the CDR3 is TGTGCCAGCAGTCTGGGGGAGAGTAGCAATCAGCCCCAGCATTTT. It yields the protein CASSLGESSNQPQHF.

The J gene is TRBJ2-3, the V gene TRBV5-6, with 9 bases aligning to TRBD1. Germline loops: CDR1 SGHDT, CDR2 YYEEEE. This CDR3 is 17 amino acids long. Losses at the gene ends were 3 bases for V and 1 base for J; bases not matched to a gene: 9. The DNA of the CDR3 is TGTGCCAGCAGCTGGGGGACAGGGATGCCCGGCACAGATACGCAGTATTTT. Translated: CASSWGTGMPGTDTQYF.